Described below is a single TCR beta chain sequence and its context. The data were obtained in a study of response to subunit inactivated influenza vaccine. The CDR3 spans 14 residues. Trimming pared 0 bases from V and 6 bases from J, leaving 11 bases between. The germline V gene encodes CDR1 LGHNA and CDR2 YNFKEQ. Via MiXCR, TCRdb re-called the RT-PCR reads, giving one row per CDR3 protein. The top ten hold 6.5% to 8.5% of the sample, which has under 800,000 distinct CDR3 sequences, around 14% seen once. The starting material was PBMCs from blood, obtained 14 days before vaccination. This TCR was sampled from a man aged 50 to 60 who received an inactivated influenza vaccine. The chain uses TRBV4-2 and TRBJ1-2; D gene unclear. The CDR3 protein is CASSQEERSDGYTF. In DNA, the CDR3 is TGTGCCAGCAGCCAAGAAGAAAGGTCGGATGGCTACACCTTC.